The 2 T cell receptor beta chains reported below all come from one sample, sequenced in a study of blood T cell repertoires in COVID-19. The table came from immunoSEQ multiplex PCR; TCRdb's copy has only in-frame clones and leaves some out. In the table there are around 150,000 clones, about 90% of which are singletons. The sequencing input was peripheral blood. These receptor sequences come from a man in his forties or fifties with active or convalescent COVID-19.

The chain carries TRBV7-9 and TRBJ2-2; possible D gene TRBD2, 6 bases. Germline V gene data show CDR1 as SEHNR and CDR2 as FQNEAQ (reference sequence). V was pared by 3 bases and J by 4 bases, with 12 bases between. The CDR3 covers 15 residues. The CDR3: CASSLDLGGTGELFF. For the CDR3, the DNA is TGTGCCAGCAGCTTGGACTTGGGAGGCACCGGGGAGCTGTTTTTT.

J is TRBJ1-5 and V is TRBV7-9; D perhaps matches TRBD1 (5 bases). The V gene's germline CDR1 is SEHNR and CDR2 FQNEAQ (reference sequence). The CDR3 totals 16 residues. V shed 5 bases and J shed 4 bases, with 18 bases lying between them. CDR3 sequence: CASSPNRDGGNQPQHF. In DNA, the CDR3 is TGTGCCAGCAGCCCCAATCGGGACGGGGGGAATCAGCCCCAGCATTTT.